The sequence of this TCR beta chain was determined in a study of cytomegalovirus exposure and HLA in healthy donors. Germline assignment: CDR1 SGHVS and CDR2 FNYEAQ. This CDR3 spans 18 amino acids. The junction had 6 bases not matched to a gene; V was cut back by 1 base and J by 1 base. With 60 Vbeta and 13 Jbeta primers, the PCR was carried out. Produced via immunoSEQ multiplex PCR; TCRdb's table is partial and in-frame only. The sample has about 110,000 clones, over 60% seen once; the top ten hold about 5.2%. The chain links TRBV7-6 to TRBJ2-5, with 13 bases matching TRBD2. The sample comprised PBMCs. The TCR comes from a female donor in good health and CMV-seropositive. CDR3 in DNA: TGTGCCAGCAGCTTAGGGGGACTAGCGGGGAACCCCCAAGAGACCCAGTACTTC. Protein sequence: CASSLGGLAGNPQETQYF.